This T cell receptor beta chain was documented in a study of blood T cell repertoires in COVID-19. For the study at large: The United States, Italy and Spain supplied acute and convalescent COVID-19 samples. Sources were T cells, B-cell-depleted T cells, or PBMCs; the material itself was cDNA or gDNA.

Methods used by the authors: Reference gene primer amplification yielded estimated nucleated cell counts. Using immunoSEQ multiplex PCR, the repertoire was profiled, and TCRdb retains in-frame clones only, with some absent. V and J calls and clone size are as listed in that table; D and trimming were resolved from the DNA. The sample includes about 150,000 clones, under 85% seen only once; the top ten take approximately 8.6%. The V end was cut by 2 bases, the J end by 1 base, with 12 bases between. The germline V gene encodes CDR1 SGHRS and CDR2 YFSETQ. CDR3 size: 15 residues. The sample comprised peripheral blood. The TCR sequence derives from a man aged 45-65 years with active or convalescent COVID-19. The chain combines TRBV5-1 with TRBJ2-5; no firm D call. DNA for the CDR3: TGCGCCAGCAGCTTTTACATGGGCCTCCAAGAGACCCAGTACTTC. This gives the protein CASSFYMGLQETQYF.